This record covers a single T cell receptor beta chain. This entry belongs to a study of blood T cell repertoires in COVID-19. Whole-study context: Spain, Italy and the United States supplied samples that represented acute and convalescent COVID-19.

Seattle cases were enrolled at active infection and followed longitudinally. Germline assignment: CDR1 SGHVS and CDR2 FQNEAQ. After removal of 4 bases from V and 1 base from J, the junction contained 4 bases not matched to a gene. The CDR3 is 16 residues long. Per the study methods: Researchers report that nucleated cell counts were estimated from reference gene primer amplification. The data were produced by immunoSEQ multiplex PCR, yet TCRdb's version contains in-frame clones alone and is incomplete. That table supplies the V and J calls and clone size; D and trimming were determined from the DNA. This table holds 410,000 or so clones, 70% to 90% found once.

Sample: peripheral blood. V and J are TRBV7-8 and TRBJ2-2, with 9 bases that match TRBD1. The receptor was isolated from a woman aged 40 to 49 with COVID-19, enrolled during active disease. For the CDR3, the DNA is TGTGCCAGCAGCTCTGGACAGGGGTTGAACACCGGGGAGCTGTTTTTT. It specifies CASSSGQGLNTGELFF.